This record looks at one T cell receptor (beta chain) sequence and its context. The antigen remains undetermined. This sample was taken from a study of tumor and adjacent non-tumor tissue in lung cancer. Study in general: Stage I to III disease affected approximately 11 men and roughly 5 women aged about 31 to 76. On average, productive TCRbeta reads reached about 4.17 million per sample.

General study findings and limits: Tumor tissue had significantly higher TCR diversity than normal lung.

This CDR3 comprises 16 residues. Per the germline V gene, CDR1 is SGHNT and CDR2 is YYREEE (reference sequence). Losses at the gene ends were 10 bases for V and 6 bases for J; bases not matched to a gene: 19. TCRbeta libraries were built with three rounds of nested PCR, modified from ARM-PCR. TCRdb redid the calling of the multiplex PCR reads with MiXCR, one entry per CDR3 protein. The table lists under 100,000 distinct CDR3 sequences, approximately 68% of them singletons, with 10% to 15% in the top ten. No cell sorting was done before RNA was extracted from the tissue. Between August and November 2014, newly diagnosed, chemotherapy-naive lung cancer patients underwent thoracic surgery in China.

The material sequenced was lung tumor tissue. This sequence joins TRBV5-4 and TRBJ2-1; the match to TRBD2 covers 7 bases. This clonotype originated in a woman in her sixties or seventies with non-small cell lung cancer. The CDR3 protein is CAGGLGGAGRGNEQFF. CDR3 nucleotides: TGTGCCGGCGGCCTGGGGGGAGCGGGAAGGGGCAATGAGCAGTTCTTC.